Shown below are 23 T cell receptor beta chains from a single sample sequenced in a study of cytotoxic CD8 clonotypes in ibrutinib-treated CLL. The data were produced by immunoSEQ multiplex PCR, yet TCRdb's version contains in-frame clones alone and is incomplete. The profile shows some 120,000 clones, 58% of them singletons. The source material was PBMCs, sampled after 24 months of ibrutinib treatment. These receptors were obtained from a human donor with chronic lymphocytic leukemia.

This clone was seen only once. The chain has TRBV27 and TRBJ1-5; possibly TRBD1 for D (6 bases). From germline, CDR1 is MNHEY and CDR2 SMNVEV (reference sequence). The CDR3 is made up of 17 amino acids. Trimming cost V 5 bases and J 0 bases, with 17 bases left between them. CDR3 loop: CASSPLGGHNSNQPQHF. CDR3 DNA: TGTGCCAGCAGTCCTCTTGGGGGACATAATAGCAATCAGCCCCAGCATTTT.

The chain couples TRBV7-2 to TRBJ1-6; weak D call: TRBD1 (6 bases). The germline gives CDR1 SGHTA, CDR2 FQGNSA. CDR3 length equals 13 residues. V was trimmed by 7 bases and J by 7 bases, leaving 11 bases between them. CDR3 coding DNA: TGTGCCAGCAAAGGGGGGGGAAATTCACCCCTCCACTTT. This gives the protein CASKGGGNSPLHF.

This clone was detected a few times. Germline is not matched at one junction end, which may reflect a read error. This chain joins TRBV28 and TRBJ1-2, with a weak D call TRBD1 (6 bases). Germline CDR1 and CDR2: MDHEN and SYDVKM. This CDR3 region has 14 residues. CDR3 protein: CASGLQGAAYGYTF. The CDR3 nucleotides are TGTGCCAGCGGTTTACAGGGAGCGGCCTATGGCTACACCTTC.

The sample holds a few counts of this clone. The rearrangement uses TRBV28 and TRBJ2-6; D might be TRBD2 (5 bases). V lost 6 bases and J 2 bases, leaving 11 bases between the germline ends. The CDR3 has 15 amino acids. CDR1 is MDHEN and CDR2 is SYDVKM in the germline V gene. CDR3 residues: CASRPYGTGANVLTF. CDR3 nucleotides: TGTGCCAGCAGACCCTACGGGACTGGGGCCAACGTCCTGACTTTC.

This chain connects TRBV28 to TRBJ1-5; D remains ambiguous. Germline values: CDR1 MDHEN, CDR2 SYDVKM. This CDR3 is 16 amino acids long. Deletions cut 4 bases from V and 1 base from J, with 14 bases between. CDR3 DNA: TGTGCCAGCAGTTCTACGCCCGGGCTAAGCAATCAGCCCCAGCATTTT. Its translation is CASSSTPGLSNQPQHF.

V is TRBV11-1 and J is TRBJ2-7; D call uncertain. Trimming cost V 4 bases and J 6 bases, with 13 bases left between them. This CDR3 region has 13 residues. Germline V CDR1 and CDR2: SGHAT, FQDESV (reference sequence). In DNA, the CDR3 is TGTGCCAGCAGCTCCATCCCGGTGAGCGAGCAGTACTTC. Its protein product is CASSSIPVSEQYF.

V gene TRBV7-9 combines with J gene TRBJ2-3; TRBD1 is a possible D gene (6 bases). V shed 7 bases and J shed 3 bases, with 14 bases lying between them. CDR3 length: 14 amino acids. Germline V gene lookup returns CDR1 SEHNR and CDR2 FQNEAQ (reference sequence). As DNA, the CDR3 is TGTGCCAGCAACCGCGGACAGAAAACAGATACGCAGTATTTT. Its translation: CASNRGQKTDTQYF. The whole variable domain, filled in from reference TRBV7-9 and TRBJ2-3, reads DTGVSQNPRHKITKRGQNVTFRCDPISEHNRLYWYRQTLGQGPEFLTYFQNEAQLEKSRLLSDRFSAERPKGSFSTLEIQRTEQGDSAMYLCASNRGQKTDTQYFGPGTRLTVL.

At least ten counts were recorded for this clone. The CDR3 nucleotides are TGTGCCAGCAGCCACGGCGGGGGTACTGAAGCTTTCTTT. It encodes CASSHGGGTEAFF. J is TRBJ1-1 and V is TRBV9; D is possibly TRBD1 (5 bases). CDR1 SGDLS and CDR2 YYNGEE come from the germline V gene. Trimming left V 4 bases short and J 5 bases short, with 12 bases between. The length of the CDR3 is 13 residues.

This clone appeared a few times. The chain links TRBV18 to TRBJ2-5, with D perhaps TRBD1 (7 bases). Trimming pared 2 bases from V and 5 bases from J, leaving 12 bases between. This CDR3 has 14 amino acids. CDR1 and CDR2 from the germline V gene are KGHSH and LQKENI. CDR3 bases: TGTGCCAGCTCACCATCGGCAGGGGGGGAGACCCAGTACTTC. It encodes CASSPSAGGETQYF.

The rearrangement joins TRBV5-1 to TRBJ2-2; no firm D call. In germline, CDR1 is SGHRS, CDR2 YFSETQ. V shed 5 bases and J shed 2 bases, with 10 bases lying between them. This CDR3 is built from 14 residues. This chain's CDR3 is CASRDEFNTGELFF. The CDR3 region has the DNA TGCGCCAGCAGAGACGAATTCAACACCGGGGAGCTGTTTTTT.

The chain carries TRBV7-3 and TRBJ2-1; 10 nucleotides match TRBD2. The CDR3 extends over 18 amino acids. V shed 3 bases and J 3 bases; nucleotides not matched to a gene: 11. The germline gives CDR1 SGHTA, CDR2 FQGTGA. CDR3 in amino acids: CASSLQQSGGAFYNEQFF. CDR3 bases: TGTGCCAGCAGCTTGCAGCAAAGCGGGGGGGCCTTCTACAATGAGCAGTTCTTC.

The rearrangement links TRBV28 to TRBJ2-7, with D hard to call. Trimming took off 1 base at V and 5 bases at J, with 3 bases between the two ends. Germline-derived CDR1 and CDR2 are MDHEN and SYDVKM. This CDR3 spans 11 amino acids. The CDR3 sequence: CASSLFNEQYF. The CDR3 DNA reads as TGTGCCAGCAGTTTATTCAACGAGCAGTACTTC.

This clone was seen only once. This rearrangement joins TRBV7-2 to TRBJ1-1, with D possibly matching TRBD1 (6 bases). Germline CDR1 and CDR2: SGHTA and FQGNSA. The CDR3 extends over 16 amino acids. The V end lost 4 bases, the J end lost 7 bases, and 22 bases lay between the germline ends. CDR3 coding DNA: TGTGCCAGCAGCTCAGACAGAGTTCGGGGGCGGGGTGAAGCTTTCTTT. Translation: CASSSDRVRGRGEAFF.

The V gene is TRBV5-1, the J gene TRBJ2-3, with TRBD2 as a possible D gene (6 bases). Trimming stripped 3 bases from V and 5 bases from J, with 19 bases between. Germline loops: CDR1 SGHRS, CDR2 YFSETQ. The CDR3 is 16 residues long. The CDR3 spells CASSSEGIRGGDTQYF. The CDR3 bases are TGCGCCAGCAGCTCGGAGGGGATCAGAGGTGGAGATACGCAGTATTTT.

This clone has only a few counts. The chain recombines TRBV6-1 with TRBJ1-5; no definite D call. Germline values: CDR1 MNHNS, CDR2 SASEGT. V gave up 0 bases and J gave up 1 base, with 10 bases separating them. The length of the CDR3 is 16 residues. CDR3 in amino acids: CASSEATGWSNQPQHF. The CDR3 nucleotides are TGTGCCAGCAGTGAAGCGACGGGCTGGAGCAATCAGCCCCAGCATTTT.

This clone has only one observation. The chain links TRBV7-3 to TRBJ1-1; D uncertain. The CDR3 runs 12 residues. Germline CDR1 is SGHTA and CDR2 is FQGTGA. V was cut by 2 bases and J by 7 bases, with 8 bases left in between. CDR3 region: CASSLGYGEAFF. CDR3 nucleotide sequence: TGTGCCAGCAGCTTAGGGTATGGTGAAGCTTTCTTT.

The chain has TRBV7-9 and TRBJ2-7; D tentatively reads TRBD1 or TRBD2 (5 bases each). The CDR3 covers 11 residues. The germline V gene has CDR1 SEHNR and CDR2 FQNEAQ (reference sequence). The V end lost 5 bases, the J end lost 5 bases, and 7 bases lay between the germline ends. The CDR3 reads CASSRDHEQYF. The CDR3, as DNA: TGTGCCAGCAGCCGGGACCACGAGCAGTACTTC.

The table lists this clone with a few counts. The rearrangement joins TRBV7-2 to TRBJ2-3; D gene uncertain. Trimming shortened V by 5 bases and J by 0 bases, and 15 bases separated the two germline ends. The germline CDR1 and CDR2 sequences are SGHTA and FQGNSA. CDR3 length equals 16 residues. The DNA of the CDR3 is TGTGCCAGCAGCCTAAGGCCGGCTACTAGCACAGATACGCAGTATTTT. Protein: CASSLRPATSTDTQYF.

The J gene is TRBJ1-2, the V gene TRBV7-8; TRBD1 aligns across 7 bases. The germline CDR1 and CDR2 sequences are SGHVS and FQNEAQ. The CDR3 is 12 amino acids. Trimming removed 5 bases from V and 8 bases from J; junction bases left unmatched: 5. DNA for the CDR3: TGTGCCAGCAGCCAGACAGGGAACGGCTACACCTTC. This sequence encodes CASSQTGNGYTF.

The rearrangement links TRBV29-1 to TRBJ2-5, with 12 bases aligning to TRBD1. Trimming at V came to 5 bases and at J to 4 bases, leaving 11 bases not matched to a gene. Germline CDR1 SQVTM, CDR2 ANQGSEA. The length of the CDR3 is 16 residues. The CDR3 nucleotides are TGCAGCGTTACCCCCGCCGGGACAGGGGGCGGAGAGACCCAGTACTTC. Translating gives CSVTPAGTGGGETQYF.

In this sample, this clone turned up a few times. The chain joins TRBV14 to TRBJ2-7, with D possibly matching TRBD1 (6 bases). The CDR3 covers 16 residues. From germline, CDR1 is SGHDN and CDR2 FVKESK. V lost 1 base and J 0 bases, leaving 13 bases between the germline ends. CDR3 region: CASSQVIGQRSYEQYF. CDR3 DNA: TGTGCCAGCAGCCAAGTTATCGGACAGCGCTCCTACGAGCAGTACTTC.

This clone was counted between two and nine times. The sample carries other DNA sequences with the same CDR3. The chain links TRBV5-1 to TRBJ1-2; D gene unclear. CDR1 is SGHRS and CDR2 is YFSETQ in the germline V gene. Between the trimmed V and J ends, which lost 3 bases and 6 bases, there was a span of 9 bases. This CDR3 is 12 amino acids long. The CDR3 region has the DNA TGCGCCAGCAGCTCAACAGTAGATGGCTACACCTTC. Its translation: CASSSTVDGYTF.

This clone was detected only a few times. An end of the junction differs from the germline gene, which may be a read error. V and J are TRBV29-1 and TRBJ1-1; 8 bases match TRBD1. Germline V CDR1 and CDR2: SQVTM, ANQGSEA. This CDR3 contains 18 residues. CDR3 bases: TGCAGCGTCGAAGAGATCCGGACAGGGAGGAGTGTAATGACTGAAGCTTTCTTT. Translation: CSVEEIRTGRSVMTEAFF.